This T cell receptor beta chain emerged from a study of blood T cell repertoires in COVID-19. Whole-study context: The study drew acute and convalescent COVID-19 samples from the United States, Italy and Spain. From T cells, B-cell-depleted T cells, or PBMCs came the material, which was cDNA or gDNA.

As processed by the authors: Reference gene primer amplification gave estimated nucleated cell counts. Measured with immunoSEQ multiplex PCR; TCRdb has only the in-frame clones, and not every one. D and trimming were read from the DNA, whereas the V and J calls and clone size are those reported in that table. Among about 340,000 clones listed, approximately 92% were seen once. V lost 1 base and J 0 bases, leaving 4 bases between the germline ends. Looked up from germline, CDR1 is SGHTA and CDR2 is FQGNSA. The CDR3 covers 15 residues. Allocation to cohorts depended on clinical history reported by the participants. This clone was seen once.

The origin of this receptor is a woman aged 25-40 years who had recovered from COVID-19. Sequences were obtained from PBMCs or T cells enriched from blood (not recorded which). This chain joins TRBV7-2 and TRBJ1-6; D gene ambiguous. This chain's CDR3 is CASSLVYSYNSPLHF. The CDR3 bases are TGTGCCAGCAGCTTAGTTTACTCCTATAATTCACCCCTCCACTTT.